The source of this TCR beta chain is a study of control samples from healthy donors and cancer patients. The protocol was immunoSEQ multiplex PCR, while the TCRdb copy is restricted to in-frame clones and leaves out a portion. The sample lists 150,000 to 200,000 clones, roughly 90% occurring once. CDR1 SNHLY and CDR2 FYNNEI come from the germline V gene. V dropped 5 bases and J dropped 7 bases, with 11 bases sitting between them. The CDR3 runs 13 residues. The rearrangement joins TRBV2 to TRBJ1-4; D uncertain. The sequenced material came from blood. The clonotype comes from a man aged 25 to 40 in good health. The CDR3 DNA sequence: TGTGCCAGCAGTCAGGATGGGGTTGAAAAACTGTTTTTT. Translation gives CASSQDGVEKLFF. The complete variable domain, with remaining parts taken from reference TRBV2 and TRBJ1-4, reads EPEVTQTPSHQVTQMGQEVILRCVPISNHLYFYWYRQILGQKVEFLVSFYNNEISEKSEIFDDQFSVERPDGSNFTLKIRSTKLEDSAMYFCASSQDGVEKLFFGSGTQLSVL.